A single T cell receptor (beta chain) is shown here with its context. Original data processing: Amplification with reference gene primers provided the estimates of nucleated cell counts. TCRdb's table, derived via immunoSEQ multiplex PCR, lists solely in-frame clones and lacks some. The D gene and trimming were derived from the DNA, and the V and J assignments and clone size from that table. The table shows a few hundred thousand clones, with roughly 86% occurring only once. The sample is drawn from a study of blood T cell repertoires in COVID-19. About the research overall: Material from acute and convalescent COVID-19 was sourced from the United States, Italy and Spain.

Germline V lookup: CDR1 SGHAT, CDR2 FQNNGV. The CDR3 extends over 15 amino acids. V lost 6 bases to trimming and J lost 9 bases; unmatched junction nucleotides: 10. Cohorts were assigned according to the clinical history that participants reported. What the recovered Cohort 3 donors had was two negative PCRs, clearance, or symptom resolution. Sequenced: PBMCs or T cells enriched from blood (not recorded which). This rearrangement joins TRBV11-2 to TRBJ1-6; 8 bases align to TRBD1. This clonotype originated in a woman aged 25 to 39 who had recovered from COVID-19. DNA for the CDR3: TGTGCCAGCAGGCTGACAGCGGGACAGGTTTCACCCCTCCACTTT. This codes for CASRLTAGQVSPLHF.